Sequencing of this TCR beta chain was carried out in a study of T cell changes during pregnancy in multiple sclerosis. Sequencing was performed with immunoSEQ multiplex PCR; in TCRdb, only in-frame clones are kept and a portion is missing. The sample lists some 40,000 clones; approximately 90% were seen once. Germline V gene lookup returns CDR1 ENHRY and CDR2 SYGVKD. This CDR3 spans 15 amino acids. Deletions cut 4 bases from V and 7 bases from J, with 20 bases between. This chain joins TRBV10-3 and TRBJ2-7, with D possibly being TRBD1 (6 bases). The sequences come from CD4+ T cells from peripheral blood mononuclear cells, collected before pregnancy. The receptor was isolated from a female donor with multiple sclerosis, enrolled in a pregnancy study. The CDR3 spells CAISGNQGQVREQYF. The CDR3 bases are TGTGCCATCAGTGGGAATCAGGGGCAGGTGAGGGAGCAGTACTTC.